Following are 23 T cell receptor beta chains from one sample sequenced in a study of CD8 T cells in ankylosing spondylitis. These receptors have no identified antigens. Findings of the study overall: A TCR beta motif of 8 or 9 highly homologous variants appeared characteristic of ankylosing spondylitis blood.

TCRdb reanalysed the 5' RACE reads using MiXCR and keeps one entry per CDR3 protein. This sample has hundreds of thousands of distinct CDR3 sequences; approximately 10% occur once, and the top ten carry under 0.6%. The sample was blood, either unsorted or a sorted T cell fraction (not recorded which). All receptors come from a male donor with ankylosing spondylitis.

This clonotype was detected many times. The chain has TRBV5-1 and TRBJ1-1; D unclear. CDR1 is SGHRS, CDR2 YFSETQ, per germline. Deletions cut 4 bases from V and 1 base from J, with 11 bases between. The CDR3 is 14 amino acids. For the CDR3, the DNA is TGCGCCAGCAGCCAGGACGCCCCGAACACTGAAGCTTTCTTT. As protein: CASSQDAPNTEAFF.

The V and J genes are TRBV9 and TRBJ2-1; D ambiguous. V lost 3 bases and J lost 4, with 11 bases in between. Germline V gene data show CDR1 as SGDLS and CDR2 as YYNGEE. The CDR3 is 14 amino acids. The CDR3 loop is CASSGTLVYNEQFF. In DNA, the CDR3 is TGTGCCAGCAGCGGAACACTGGTATACAATGAGCAGTTCTTC.

This clonotype was seen a handful of times. This chain uses TRBV5-6 with TRBJ1-1; unclear D gene. CDR1 and CDR2 (germline): SGHDT, YYEEEE. CDR3 length equals 12 residues. V was shortened by 1 base and J by 5 bases, with 6 bases between the two germline ends. CDR3 sequence reads: CASSLYRTEAFF. DNA for the CDR3: TGTGCCAGCAGCTTGTACAGAACTGAAGCTTTCTTT.

The J gene is TRBJ1-1, the V gene TRBV28; the D gene is possibly TRBD1 (5 bases). V lost 5 bases, J lost 6 bases, and 16 bases lay in between. The germline V gene encodes CDR1 MDHEN and CDR2 SYDVKM. The CDR3 length is 14 residues. The CDR3: CASSTRLRGPEAFF. CDR3 nucleotide sequence: TGTGCCAGCAGTACCCGTTTGAGGGGCCCTGAAGCTTTCTTT.

The chain carries TRBV5-5 and TRBJ1-1, with D perhaps TRBD1 (6 bases). The germline CDR1 and CDR2 sequences are SGHKS and YYEKEE (reference sequence). This CDR3 spans 14 amino acids. V shed 4 bases and J shed 1 base, with 11 bases lying between them. CDR3 protein: CASSIRTENTEAFF. CDR3 in DNA: TGTGCCAGCAGCATACGGACAGAGAACACTGAAGCTTTCTTT.

The DNA of the CDR3 is TGTGCCAGCAGCGTAGCTACGGAGGATACGCAGTATTTT. Its translation is CASSVATEDTQYF. The V gene is TRBV9, the J gene TRBJ2-3; D unclear. V was pared by 0 bases and J by 6 bases, with 8 bases between. This CDR3 region has 13 residues. Germline V CDR1 and CDR2: SGDLS, YYNGEE.

This clonotype was seen ten or more times. The J gene is TRBJ2-7, the V gene TRBV20-1, with 8 bases identical to TRBD2. Germline CDR1 and CDR2: DFQATT and SNEGSKA (reference sequence). The CDR3 is 15 residues long. V lost 1 base, J lost 3 bases, and 8 bases stayed unmatched. The CDR3 nucleotides are TGCAGTGCTAGAGGAGTAGCGGGGAGCGGCTACGAGCAGTACTTC. It yields the protein CSARGVAGSGYEQYF.

The chain employs TRBV9 and TRBJ1-6; no clear D. The CDR3 has 13 residues. Germline assignment: CDR1 SGDLS and CDR2 YYNGEE. The V gene lost 4 bases and the J gene lost 8 bases, with 10 bases spanning the gap. The CDR3 region has the DNA TGTGCCAGCAGCCCAGATAGTTATTCACCCCTCCACTTT. Protein sequence: CASSPDSYSPLHF. The full variable domain, with the rest looked up from reference TRBV9 and TRBJ1-6, is DSGVTQTPKHLITATGQRVTLRCSPRSGDLSVYWYQQSLDQGLQFLIQYYNGEERAKGNILERFSAQQFPDLHSELNLSSLELGDSALYFCASSPDSYSPLHFGNGTRLTVT.

This clonotype came up a few times. The chain combines TRBV7-2 with TRBJ1-2; 8 bases map to TRBD1. V shed 4 bases and J 8 bases; nucleotides not matched to a gene: 18. The germline CDR1 and CDR2 sequences are SGHTA and FQGNSA. The CDR3 has 17 residues. CDR3 region: CASSSRYDRGRFYGYTF. The CDR3 DNA sequence: TGTGCCAGCAGCTCCCGCTACGACAGGGGACGGTTTTACGGCTACACCTTC.

This rearrangement joins TRBV20-1 to TRBJ2-2; the D gene is possibly TRBD1 (5 bases). The CDR3 extends over 13 amino acids. Germline CDR1 and CDR2: DFQATT and SNEGSKA (reference sequence). V lost 6 bases and J lost 7, with 15 bases in between. CDR3 nucleotide sequence: TGCAGTGCCAGCCCAGGGCGAGGCGGGGAGCTGTTTTTT. Amino acids: CSASPGRGGELFF.

V is TRBV9 and J is TRBJ2-5; D may be TRBD1 (5 bases). Germline lookup yields CDR1 SGDLS and CDR2 YYNGEE. CDR3 length: 14 amino acids. Trimming took off 0 bases at V and 2 bases at J, with 8 bases between the two ends. The CDR3 sequence: CASSVEPGQETQYF. The CDR3 region has the DNA TGTGCCAGCAGCGTAGAACCAGGGCAAGAGACCCAGTACTTC.

This chain uses TRBV7-2 with TRBJ2-3, with a tentative D call TRBD2 (6 bases). Germline V gene data show CDR1 as SGHTA and CDR2 as FQGNSA. The CDR3 totals 15 residues. V lost 6 bases, J lost 2 bases, and 15 bases lay in between. The CDR3 loop is CASRPMAGPTDTQYF. Here the CDR3 DNA reads TGTGCCAGCAGGCCTATGGCGGGGCCCACAGATACGCAGTATTTT.

This clonotype occurred a few times. V gene TRBV5-1 combines with J gene TRBJ2-6; the match to TRBD1 covers 7 bases. Germline V lookup: CDR1 SGHRS, CDR2 YFSETQ. The junction had 7 bases not matched to a gene; V was cut back by 1 base and J by 0 bases. The CDR3 consists of 18 residues. The CDR3 region is CASSLSPGQHSGANVLTF. The CDR3 DNA is TGCGCCAGCAGCTTGTCACCGGGACAGCACTCTGGGGCCAACGTCCTGACTTTC.

This clonotype was seen a few times. CDR3 sequence (DNA): TGTGCCAGCAGCCAAGAGCAAGGCAGGGAACCCCGATGGGCCCTCCACTTT. Its translation is CASSQEQGREPRWALHF. The chain links TRBV4-2 to TRBJ1-6; maybe TRBD1 (5 bases). This CDR3 spans 17 amino acids. CDR1 is LGHNA and CDR2 is YNFKEQ in the germline V gene. Trimming left V 0 bases short and J 14 bases short, with 23 bases between.

A few counts support this clonotype. V usage is TRBV27 and J usage is TRBJ2-1, with no clear D. The CDR3 is 14 amino acids. The ends were cut back, 4 bases at V and 4 bases at J, with 11 bases in the middle. The germline CDR1 and CDR2 sequences are MNHEY and SMNVEV (reference sequence). The CDR3 DNA is TGTGCCAGCAGTTGGAACAAGATATACAATGAGCAGTTCTTC. This sequence encodes CASSWNKIYNEQFF.

This clonotype was detected only a few times. The chain has TRBV9 and TRBJ2-7, with TRBD2 as a possible D gene (5 bases). Trimming cost V 1 base and J 0 bases, with 11 bases left between them. Germline CDR1 SGDLS, CDR2 YYNGEE. This CDR3 region has 15 residues. CDR3 bases: TGTGCCAGCAGCGTAAGAAGCGGTCCCTCCTACGAGCAGTACTTC. Its protein product is CASSVRSGPSYEQYF.

This clonotype was seen only a few times. A read error may produce the germline difference seen at one junction end. V usage is TRBV7-7 and J usage is TRBJ2-7, with 7 positions matching TRBD1. CDR3 length: 14 amino acids. The germline V gene has CDR1 SSHAT and CDR2 FNYEAQ (reference sequence). This chain's CDR3 is CASSPTGPPYEQYF. The CDR3 DNA sequence: TGTGCTAGCAGTCCGACAGGGCCTCCCTACGAGCAGTACTTC.

The chain recombines TRBV5-5 with TRBJ1-5; D possibly corresponds to TRBD1 (5 bases). The CDR3 is 17 amino acids. Trimming removed 5 bases from V and 4 bases from J, with 22 bases in between. Germline V lookup: CDR1 SGHKS, CDR2 YYEKEE (reference sequence). This CDR3 reads CASRPRDARRRNQPQHF. The CDR3 nucleotides read TGTGCCAGCAGACCGAGGGACGCCCGGAGGCGGAATCAGCCCCAGCATTTT.

There are many counts of this clonotype. V is TRBV4-2 and J is TRBJ2-5, with D hard to call. This CDR3 has 15 residues. V lost 1 base and J 2 bases, leaving 11 bases between the germline ends. The germline CDR1 and CDR2 sequences are LGHNA and YNFKEQ. CDR3 amino acids: CASSQGEAEQETQYF. The CDR3 DNA follows: TGTGCCAGCAGCCAAGGGGAAGCAGAACAAGAGACCCAGTACTTC.

The sample holds a few counts of this clonotype. The chain employs TRBV28 and TRBJ1-5; 9 bases match TRBD1. Per the germline V gene, CDR1 is MDHEN and CDR2 is SYDVKM. The CDR3 spans 15 residues. V shed 2 bases and J 7 bases; nucleotides not matched to a gene: 6. This CDR3 is CASSLGGTGQQPQHF. The CDR3 coding sequence is TGTGCCAGCAGTTTAGGTGGGACAGGGCAACAGCCCCAGCATTTT.

Only a few counts were recorded for this clonotype. The chain employs TRBV20-1 and TRBJ2-7, with 7 bases aligning to TRBD2. Germline V lookup: CDR1 DFQATT, CDR2 SNEGSKA (reference sequence). This CDR3 has 13 amino acids. The junction had 6 bases not matched to a gene; V was cut back by 5 bases and J by 2 bases. The CDR3 DNA follows: TGCAGTGCTGATGCTAGCGGACCCTACGAGCAGTACTTC. Translation: CSADASGPYEQYF.

There are a few counts of this clonotype. The chain employs TRBV4-3 and TRBJ2-3; 7 bases fit TRBD2. Germline CDR1 and CDR2: LGHNA and YSLEER. With V trimmed by 3 bases and J by 7 bases, 4 bases remained unmatched. This CDR3 spans 13 amino acids. CDR3 DNA: TGCGCCAGCAGCCATGCCGGGACTAATACGCAGTATTTT. This sequence encodes CASSHAGTNTQYF.

The chain combines TRBV28 with TRBJ2-2; D unclear. Deletions cut 5 bases from V and 7 bases from J, with 17 bases between. The germline V gene encodes CDR1 MDHEN and CDR2 SYDVKM. This CDR3 comprises 15 residues. The CDR3 bases are TGTGCCAGCAGTCAACTCATACACGAACACGGGGAGCTGTTTTTT. It encodes CASSQLIHEHGELFF.